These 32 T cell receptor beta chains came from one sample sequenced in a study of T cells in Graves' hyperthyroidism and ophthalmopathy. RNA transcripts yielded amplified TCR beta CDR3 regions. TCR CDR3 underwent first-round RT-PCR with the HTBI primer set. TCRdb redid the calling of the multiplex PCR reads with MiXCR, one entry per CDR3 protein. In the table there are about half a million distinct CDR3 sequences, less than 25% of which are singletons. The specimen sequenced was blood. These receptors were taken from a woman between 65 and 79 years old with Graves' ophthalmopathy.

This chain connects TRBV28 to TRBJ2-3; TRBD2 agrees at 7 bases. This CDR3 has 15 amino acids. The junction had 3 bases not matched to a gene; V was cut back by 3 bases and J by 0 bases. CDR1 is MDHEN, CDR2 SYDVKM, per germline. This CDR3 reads CASSFLAASTDTQYF. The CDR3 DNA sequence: TGTGCCAGCAGTTTTCTAGCGGCCAGCACAGATACGCAGTATTTT.

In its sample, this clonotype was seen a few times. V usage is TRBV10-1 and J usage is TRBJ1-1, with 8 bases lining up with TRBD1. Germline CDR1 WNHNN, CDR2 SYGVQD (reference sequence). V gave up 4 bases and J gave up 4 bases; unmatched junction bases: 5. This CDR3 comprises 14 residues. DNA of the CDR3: TGCGCCAGCAGTGTACAGGGGGTGAGCACTGAAGCTTTCTTT. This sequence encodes CASSVQGVSTEAFF.

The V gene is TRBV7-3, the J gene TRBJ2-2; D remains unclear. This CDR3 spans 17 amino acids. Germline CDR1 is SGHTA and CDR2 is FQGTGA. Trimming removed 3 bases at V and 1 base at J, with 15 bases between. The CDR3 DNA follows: TGTGCCAGCAGCTTTAAGGCAGGCAAGGGGAACACCGGGGAGCTGTTTTTT. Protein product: CASSFKAGKGNTGELFF.

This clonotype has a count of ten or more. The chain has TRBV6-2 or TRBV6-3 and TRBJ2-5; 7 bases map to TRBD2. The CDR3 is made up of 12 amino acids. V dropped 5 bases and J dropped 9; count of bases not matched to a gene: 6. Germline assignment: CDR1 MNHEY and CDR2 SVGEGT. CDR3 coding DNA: TGTGCCAGCAGTCGGACGGGACTACCCCAGTACTTC. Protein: CASSRTGLPQYF.

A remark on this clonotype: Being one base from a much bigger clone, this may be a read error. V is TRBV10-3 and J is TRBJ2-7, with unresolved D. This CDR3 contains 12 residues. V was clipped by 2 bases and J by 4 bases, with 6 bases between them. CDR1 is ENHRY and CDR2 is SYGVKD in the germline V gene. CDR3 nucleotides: TGTGCCATCAGTGAGCCCGTGTACGAGCAGTACTTC. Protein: CAISEPVYEQYF.

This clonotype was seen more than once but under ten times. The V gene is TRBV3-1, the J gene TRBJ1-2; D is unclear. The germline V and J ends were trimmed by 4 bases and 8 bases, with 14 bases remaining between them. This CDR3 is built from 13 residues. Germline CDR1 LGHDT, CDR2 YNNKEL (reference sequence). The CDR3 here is CASSPRALGGYTF. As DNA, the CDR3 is TGTGCCAGCAGCCCCCGGGCCCTAGGGGGCTACACCTTC.

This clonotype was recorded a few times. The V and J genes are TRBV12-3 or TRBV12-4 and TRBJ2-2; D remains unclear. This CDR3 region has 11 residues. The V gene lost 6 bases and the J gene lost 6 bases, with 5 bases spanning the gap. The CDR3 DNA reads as TGTGCCAGCAGGTCCCCCGGGGAGCTGTTTTTT. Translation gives CASRSPGELFF.

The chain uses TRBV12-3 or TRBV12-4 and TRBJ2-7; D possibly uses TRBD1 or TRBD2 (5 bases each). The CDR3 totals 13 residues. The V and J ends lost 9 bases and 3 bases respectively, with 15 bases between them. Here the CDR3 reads CASSKKRGYEQYF. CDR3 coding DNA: TGTGCCAGTAGTAAGAAGAGGGGCTACGAGCAGTACTTC.

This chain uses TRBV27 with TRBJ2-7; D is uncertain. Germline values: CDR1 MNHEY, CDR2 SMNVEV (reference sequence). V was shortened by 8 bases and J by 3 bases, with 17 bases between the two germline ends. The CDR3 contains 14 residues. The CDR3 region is CASRGVGGRYEQYF. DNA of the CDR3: TGTGCCAGCCGTGGGGTGGGCGGTCGCTACGAGCAGTACTTC.

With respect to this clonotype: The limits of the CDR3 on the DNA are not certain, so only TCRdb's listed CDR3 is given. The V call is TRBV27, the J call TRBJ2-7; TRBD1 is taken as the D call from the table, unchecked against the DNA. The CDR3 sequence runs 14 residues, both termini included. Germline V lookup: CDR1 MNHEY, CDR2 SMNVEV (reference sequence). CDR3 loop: CASSTSDRTYEQYF.

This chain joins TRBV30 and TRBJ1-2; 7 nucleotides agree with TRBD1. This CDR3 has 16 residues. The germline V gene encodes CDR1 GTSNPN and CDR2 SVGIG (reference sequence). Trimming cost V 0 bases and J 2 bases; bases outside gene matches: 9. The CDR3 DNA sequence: TGTGCCTGGAGTGTACGGGTGACAGGGTTCAACTATGGCTACACCTTC. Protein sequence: CAWSVRVTGFNYGYTF.

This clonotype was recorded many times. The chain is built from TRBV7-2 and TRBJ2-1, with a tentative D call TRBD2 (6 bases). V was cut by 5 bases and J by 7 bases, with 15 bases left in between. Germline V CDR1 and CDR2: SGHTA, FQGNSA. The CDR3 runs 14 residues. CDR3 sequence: CASSPAGGANEQFF. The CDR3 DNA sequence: TGTGCCAGCAGCCCGGCCGGAGGGGCGAATGAGCAGTTCTTC.

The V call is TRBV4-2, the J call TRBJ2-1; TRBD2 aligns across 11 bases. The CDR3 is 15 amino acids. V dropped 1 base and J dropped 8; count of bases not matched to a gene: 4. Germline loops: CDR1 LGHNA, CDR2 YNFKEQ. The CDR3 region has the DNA TGTGCCAGCAGCCAAGTAGGGACTAGCGGCTATGAGCAGTTCTTC. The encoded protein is CASSQVGTSGYEQFF.

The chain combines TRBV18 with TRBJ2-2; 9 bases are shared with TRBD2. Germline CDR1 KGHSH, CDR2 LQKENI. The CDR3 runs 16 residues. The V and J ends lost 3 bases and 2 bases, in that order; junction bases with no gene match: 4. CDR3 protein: CASSPPSGVNTGELFF. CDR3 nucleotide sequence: TGTGCCAGCTCACCCCCTAGCGGGGTTAACACCGGGGAGCTGTTTTTT.

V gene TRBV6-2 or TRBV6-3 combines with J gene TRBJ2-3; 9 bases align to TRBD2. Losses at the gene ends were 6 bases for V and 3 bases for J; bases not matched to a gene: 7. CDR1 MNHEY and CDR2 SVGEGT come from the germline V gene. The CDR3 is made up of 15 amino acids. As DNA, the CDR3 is TGTGCCAGCAGCCTAGCGGGATTGGGGACAGATACGCAGTATTTT. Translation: CASSLAGLGTDTQYF.

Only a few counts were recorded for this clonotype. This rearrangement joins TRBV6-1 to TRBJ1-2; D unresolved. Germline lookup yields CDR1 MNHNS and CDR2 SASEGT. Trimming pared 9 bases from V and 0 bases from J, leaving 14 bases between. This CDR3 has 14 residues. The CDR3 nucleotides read TGTGCCAGTCGAGAAGCGTTAGCTAACTATGGCTACACCTTC. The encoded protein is CASREALANYGYTF.

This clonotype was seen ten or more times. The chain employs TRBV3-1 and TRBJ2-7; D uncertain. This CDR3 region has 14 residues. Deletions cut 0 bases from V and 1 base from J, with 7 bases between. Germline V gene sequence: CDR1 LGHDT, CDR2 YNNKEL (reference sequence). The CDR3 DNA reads TGTGCCAGCAGCCAAGATGCTTTATCCTACGAGCAGTACTTC. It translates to CASSQDALSYEQYF.

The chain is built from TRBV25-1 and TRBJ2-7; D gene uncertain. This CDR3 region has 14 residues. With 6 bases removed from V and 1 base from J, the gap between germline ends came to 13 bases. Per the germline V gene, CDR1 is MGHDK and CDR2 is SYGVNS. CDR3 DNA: TGTGCCAGCAGCCCGTTCAGTGGATCCTACGAGCAGTACTTC. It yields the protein CASSPFSGSYEQYF.

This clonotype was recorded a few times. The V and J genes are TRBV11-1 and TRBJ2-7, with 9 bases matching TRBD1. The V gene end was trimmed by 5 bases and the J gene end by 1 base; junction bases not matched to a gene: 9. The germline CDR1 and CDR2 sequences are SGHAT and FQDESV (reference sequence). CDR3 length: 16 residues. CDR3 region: CASSTSGQGLSYEQYF. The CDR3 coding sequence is TGTGCCAGCAGCACCTCGGGACAGGGCTTGTCCTACGAGCAGTACTTC. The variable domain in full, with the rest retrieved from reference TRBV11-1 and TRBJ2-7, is EAEVAQSPRYKITEKSQAVAFWCDPISGHATLYWYRQILGQGPELLVQFQDESVVDDSQLPKDRFSAERLKGVDSTLKIQPAELGDSAMYLCASSTSGQGLSYEQYFGPGTRLTVT.

CDR3 nucleotide sequence: TGTGCCAGCAGCCAAGGAAGAAACCTGTTGGAGACCCAGTACTTC. This codes for CASSQGRNLLETQYF. The chain links TRBV14 to TRBJ2-5; no reliable D call. The V end lost 1 base, the J end lost 5 bases, and 14 bases lay between the germline ends. The germline V gene has CDR1 SGHDN and CDR2 FVKESK. The CDR3 totals 15 residues.

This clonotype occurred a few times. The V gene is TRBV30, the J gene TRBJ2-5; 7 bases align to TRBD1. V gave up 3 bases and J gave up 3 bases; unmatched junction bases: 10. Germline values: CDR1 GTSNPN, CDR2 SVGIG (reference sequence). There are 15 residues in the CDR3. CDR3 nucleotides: TGTGCCTGGAGGAGCCCCAGGACAGGAAAAGAGACCCAGTACTTC. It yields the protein CAWRSPRTGKETQYF.

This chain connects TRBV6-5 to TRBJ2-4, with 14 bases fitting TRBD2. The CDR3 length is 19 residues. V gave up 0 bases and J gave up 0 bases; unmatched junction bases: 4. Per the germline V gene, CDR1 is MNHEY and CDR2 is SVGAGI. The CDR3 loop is CASSYSGLAGAGAKNIQYF. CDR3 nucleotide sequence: TGTGCCAGCAGTTACTCGGGACTAGCGGGAGCCGGAGCCAAAAACATTCAGTACTTC.

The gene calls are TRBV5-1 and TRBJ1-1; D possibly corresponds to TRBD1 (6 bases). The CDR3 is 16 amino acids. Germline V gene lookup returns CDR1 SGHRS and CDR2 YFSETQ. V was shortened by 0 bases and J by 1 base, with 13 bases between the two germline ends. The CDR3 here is CASSLGAGVRNTEAFF. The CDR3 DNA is TGCGCCAGCAGCTTGGGGGCAGGGGTTAGGAACACTGAAGCTTTCTTT. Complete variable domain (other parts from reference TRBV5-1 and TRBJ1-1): KAGVTQTPRYLIKTRGQQVTLSCSPISGHRSVSWYQQTPGQGLQFLFEYFSETQRNKGNFPGRFSGRQFSNSRSEMNVSTLELGDSALYLCASSLGAGVRNTEAFFGQGTRLTVV.

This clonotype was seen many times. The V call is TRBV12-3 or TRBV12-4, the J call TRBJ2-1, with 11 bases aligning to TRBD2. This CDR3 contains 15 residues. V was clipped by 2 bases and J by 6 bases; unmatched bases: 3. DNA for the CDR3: TGTGCCAGCAGTTTAATTAGCGGGAGGGCCAATGAGCAGTTCTTC. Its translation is CASSLISGRANEQFF.

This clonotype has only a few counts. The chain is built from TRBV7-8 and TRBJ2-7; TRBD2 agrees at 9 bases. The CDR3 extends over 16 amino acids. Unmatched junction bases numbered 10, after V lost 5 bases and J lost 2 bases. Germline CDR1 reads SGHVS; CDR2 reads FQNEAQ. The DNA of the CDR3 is TGTGCCAGCAGCCCGAGCTCTAGCGGGATAGCCTACGAGCAGTACTTC. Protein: CASSPSSSGIAYEQYF.

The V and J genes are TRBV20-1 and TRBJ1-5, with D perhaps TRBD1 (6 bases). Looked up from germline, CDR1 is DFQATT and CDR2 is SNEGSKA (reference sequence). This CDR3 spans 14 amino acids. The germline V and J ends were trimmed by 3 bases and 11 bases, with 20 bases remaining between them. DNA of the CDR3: TGCAGTGCTAGTGGGGGCCTTATATCAGCAGCCCAGCATTTT. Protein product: CSASGGLISAAQHF.

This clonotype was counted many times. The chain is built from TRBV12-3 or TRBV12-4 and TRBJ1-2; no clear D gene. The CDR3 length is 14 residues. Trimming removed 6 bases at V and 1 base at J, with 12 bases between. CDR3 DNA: TGTGCCAGCAGCCTCGGACCGTTTAACTATGGCTACACCTTC. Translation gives CASSLGPFNYGYTF.

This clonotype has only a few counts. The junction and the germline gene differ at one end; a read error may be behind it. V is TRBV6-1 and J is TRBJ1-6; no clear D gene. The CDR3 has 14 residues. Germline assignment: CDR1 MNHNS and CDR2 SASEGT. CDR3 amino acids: CASREEQKDSPLHF. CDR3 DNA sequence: TGTGCCAGCAGAGAAGAACAGAAAGATTCACCCCTCCACTTT.

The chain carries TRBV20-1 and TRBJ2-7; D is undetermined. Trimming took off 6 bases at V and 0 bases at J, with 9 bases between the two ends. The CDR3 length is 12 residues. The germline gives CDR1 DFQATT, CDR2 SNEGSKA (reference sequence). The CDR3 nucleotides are TGCAGTGCCATATACCTCTCCTACGAGCAGTACTTC. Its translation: CSAIYLSYEQYF.

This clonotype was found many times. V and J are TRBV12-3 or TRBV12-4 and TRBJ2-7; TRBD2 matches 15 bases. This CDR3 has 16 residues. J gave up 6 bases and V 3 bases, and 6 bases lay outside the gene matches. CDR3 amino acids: CASSFGTSGRSAEQYF. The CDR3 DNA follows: TGTGCCAGCAGTTTCGGGACTAGCGGGAGGTCTGCCGAGCAGTACTTC.

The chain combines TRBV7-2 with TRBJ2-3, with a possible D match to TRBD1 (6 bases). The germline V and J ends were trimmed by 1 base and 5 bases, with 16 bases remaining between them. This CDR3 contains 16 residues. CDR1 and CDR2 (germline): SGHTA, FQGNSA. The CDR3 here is CASSLGTVSSKDTQYF. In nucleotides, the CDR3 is TGTGCCAGCAGCTTAGGGACAGTAAGTTCCAAAGATACGCAGTATTTT.

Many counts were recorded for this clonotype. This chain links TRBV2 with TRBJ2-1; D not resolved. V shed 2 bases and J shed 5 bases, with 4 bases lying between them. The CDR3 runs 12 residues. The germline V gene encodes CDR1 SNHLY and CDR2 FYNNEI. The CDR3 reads CASSEWDNEQFF. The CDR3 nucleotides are TGTGCCAGCAGTGAATGGGACAATGAGCAGTTCTTC. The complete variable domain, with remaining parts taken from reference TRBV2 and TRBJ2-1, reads EPEVTQTPSHQVTQMGQEVILRCVPISNHLYFYWYRQILGQKVEFLVSFYNNEISEKSEIFDDQFSVERPDGSNFTLKIRSTKLEDSAMYFCASSEWDNEQFFGPGTRLTVL.